These 10 T cell receptor beta chains originate from one sample sequenced in a study of patients and donors after allogeneic stem cell transplantation. MiXCR, run by TCRdb on the RT-PCR reads, gives a single entry per CDR3 protein. The table has roughly 250,000 distinct CDR3 sequences, 13% to 15% seen once; the top ten hold 11%. Material: blood, either unsorted or a sorted T cell fraction (not recorded which). The receptors shown here come from a human donor who was either an allogeneic HSCT recipient or a stem cell or donor lymphocyte infusion donor (not recorded which). It is not recorded whose cells these are; they may come from a transplant donor.

This clonotype came up a few times. The V call is TRBV20-1, the J call TRBJ1-1; D gene ambiguous. Trimming cost V 6 bases and J 1 base, with 9 bases left between them. The germline V gene has CDR1 DFQATT and CDR2 SNEGSKA (reference sequence). The CDR3 length is 12 residues. The DNA for the CDR3 is TGCAGTGCGATTCCAGGGAACACTGAAGCTTTCTTT. Protein: CSAIPGNTEAFF.

There are a few counts of this clonotype. The chain links TRBV7-9 to TRBJ2-3; D not resolved. The CDR3 contains 14 residues. Trimming stripped 3 bases from V and 0 bases from J, with 7 bases between. Germline CDR1 is SEHNR and CDR2 is FQNEAQ (reference sequence). The CDR3: CASSFMGSTDTQYF. CDR3 DNA: TGTGCCAGCAGCTTCATGGGCAGCACAGATACGCAGTATTTT.

The sample holds a few counts of this clonotype. J is TRBJ2-2 and V is TRBV4-2, with D tentatively TRBD2 (6 bases). Trimming took off 4 bases at V and 6 bases at J, with 12 bases between the two ends. The length of the CDR3 is 14 residues. CDR1 LGHNA and CDR2 YNFKEQ come from the germline V gene. CDR3 nucleotides: TGTGCCAGCAGCCCGCGGGGTCCGGCCGGGGAGCTGTTTTTT. As protein: CASSPRGPAGELFF.

This clonotype was observed at least ten times. The gene calls are TRBV2 and TRBJ1-3; a weak D match, TRBD1 (6 bases). The length of the CDR3 is 14 residues. Germline lookup yields CDR1 SNHLY and CDR2 FYNNEI. Trimming cost V 6 bases and J 6 bases, with 15 bases left between them. The CDR3 region is CASRDSLAANTIYF. The CDR3 DNA reads as TGTGCCAGCAGGGACAGTCTGGCTGCAAACACCATATATTTT.

The chain combines TRBV11-3 with TRBJ2-3; TRBD2 agrees at 10 bases. V gave up 7 bases and J gave up 7 bases; unmatched junction bases: 11. CDR1 SGHNT and CDR2 YENEEA come from the germline V gene. This CDR3 has 15 residues. The CDR3: CASNPGTSVGHTQYF. The DNA of the CDR3 is TGTGCCAGCAACCCCGGGACTAGCGTTGGACATACGCAGTATTTT. Complete variable domain (other parts from reference TRBV11-3 and TRBJ2-3): EAGVVQSPRYKIIEKKQPVAFWCNPISGHNTLYWYLQNLGQGPELLIRYENEEAVDDSQLPKDRFSAERLKGVDSTLKIQPAELGDSAVYLCASNPGTSVGHTQYFGPGTRLTVL.

In this sample, this clonotype turned up a few times. This chain uses TRBV7-2 with TRBJ2-3, with a possible D match to TRBD1 (5 bases). V was shortened by 5 bases and J by 3 bases, with 12 bases between the two germline ends. Germline V gene sequence: CDR1 SGHTA, CDR2 FQGNSA. This CDR3 comprises 14 residues. CDR3 loop: CASSQIQGTDTQYF. The CDR3 bases are TGTGCCAGCAGCCAAATCCAGGGTACAGATACGCAGTATTTT.

In its sample, this clonotype was seen a few times. In DNA, the CDR3 is TGCAGTGCTAGAGACTCCGGGACAGGAGGGAAGCGAGGCAATCAGCCCCAGCATTTT. Translating it yields CSARDSGTGGKRGNQPQHF. The rearrangement joins TRBV20-1 to TRBJ1-5; 8 positions match TRBD1. This CDR3 spans 19 amino acids. Per germline, CDR1 DFQATT and CDR2 SNEGSKA (reference sequence). The J segment lost 2 bases and the V segment lost 0 bases, leaving 15 bases of the junction unmatched.

This clonotype turned up a few times. The rearrangement uses TRBV20-1 and TRBJ1-3; weak D call: TRBD1 (5 bases). The germline V gene has CDR1 DFQATT and CDR2 SNEGSKA (reference sequence). V was clipped by 4 bases and J by 0 bases, with 13 bases between them. The CDR3 sequence is 15 residues long. The CDR3 sequence is CSANDRRSSGNTIYF. The CDR3 nucleotides are TGCAGTGCTAACGACAGACGTAGCTCTGGAAACACCATATATTTT.

This clonotype was seen at least ten times. The chain recombines TRBV11-2 with TRBJ1-4, with 7 positions matching TRBD1. CDR1 SGHAT and CDR2 FQNNGV come from the germline V gene. The CDR3 loop spans 14 amino acids. V lost 7 bases and J lost 4; bases outside the gene matches: 6. CDR3 sequence (DNA): TGTGCCAGCACCCTGACAGGGCGTAATGAAAAACTGTTTTTT. Protein: CASTLTGRNEKLFF.

This clonotype showed up many times. The chain uses TRBV11-2 and TRBJ2-4; the D is unclear. In germline, CDR1 is SGHAT, CDR2 FQNNGV. Trimming left V 4 bases short and J 0 bases short, with 16 bases between. The CDR3 contains 17 residues. CDR3 residues: CASSSLRQYVAKNIQYF. CDR3 coding DNA: TGTGCCAGCAGCTCCCTTCGCCAGTATGTAGCCAAAAACATTCAGTACTTC.